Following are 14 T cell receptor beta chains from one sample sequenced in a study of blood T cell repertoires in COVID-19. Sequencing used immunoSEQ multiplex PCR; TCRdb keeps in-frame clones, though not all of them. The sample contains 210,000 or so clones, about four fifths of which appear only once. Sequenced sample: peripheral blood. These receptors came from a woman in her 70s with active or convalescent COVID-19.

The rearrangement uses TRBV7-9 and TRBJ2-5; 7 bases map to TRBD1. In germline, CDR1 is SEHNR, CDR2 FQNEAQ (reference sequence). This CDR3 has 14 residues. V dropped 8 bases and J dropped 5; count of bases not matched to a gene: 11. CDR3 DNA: TGTGCCAGCGGAGAGAGGGGGCGCGTCGAGACCCAGTACTTC. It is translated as CASGERGRVETQYF.

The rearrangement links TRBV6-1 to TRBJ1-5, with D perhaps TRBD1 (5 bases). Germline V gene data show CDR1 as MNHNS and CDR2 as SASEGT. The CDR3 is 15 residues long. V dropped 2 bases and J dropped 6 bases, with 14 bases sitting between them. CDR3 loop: CASSESARVGQPQHF. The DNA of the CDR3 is TGTGCCAGCAGTGAATCCGCCAGGGTAGGTCAGCCCCAGCATTTT.

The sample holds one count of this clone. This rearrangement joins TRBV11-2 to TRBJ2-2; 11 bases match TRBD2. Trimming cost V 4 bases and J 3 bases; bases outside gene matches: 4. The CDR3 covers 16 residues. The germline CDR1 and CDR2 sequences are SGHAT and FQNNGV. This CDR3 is CASSSRLAGYTGELFF. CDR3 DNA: TGTGCCAGCAGCTCCAGACTAGCGGGGTACACCGGGGAGCTGTTTTTT.

The CDR3 bases are TGTGCCAGCAGTCTTATACGAGGACAGGGGAACTATGGCTACACCTTC. Translating it yields CASSLIRGQGNYGYTF. The chain joins TRBV28 to TRBJ1-2; TRBD1 aligns across 9 bases. The V gene's germline CDR1 is MDHEN and CDR2 SYDVKM. Trimming at V came to 5 bases and at J to 2 bases, leaving 9 bases not matched to a gene. The CDR3 length is 16 residues.

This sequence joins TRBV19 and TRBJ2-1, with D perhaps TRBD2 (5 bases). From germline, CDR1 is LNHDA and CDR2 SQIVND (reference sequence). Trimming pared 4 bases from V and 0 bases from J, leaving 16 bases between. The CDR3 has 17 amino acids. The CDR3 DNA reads TGTGCCAGTAGTACCCCCCCTGGGCTAGCCTCCTACAATGAGCAGTTCTTC. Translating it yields CASSTPPGLASYNEQFF.

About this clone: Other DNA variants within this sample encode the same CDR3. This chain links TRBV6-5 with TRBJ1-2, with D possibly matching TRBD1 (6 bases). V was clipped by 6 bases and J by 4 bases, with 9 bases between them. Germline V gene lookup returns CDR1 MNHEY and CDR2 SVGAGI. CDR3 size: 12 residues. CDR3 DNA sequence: TGTGCCAGCAGGGACAGAGGCTATGGCTACACCTTC. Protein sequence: CASRDRGYGYTF.

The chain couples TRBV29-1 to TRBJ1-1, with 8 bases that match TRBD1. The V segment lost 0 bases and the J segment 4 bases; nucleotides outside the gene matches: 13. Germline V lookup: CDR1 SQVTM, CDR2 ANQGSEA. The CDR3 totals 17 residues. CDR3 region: CSVEDRGQGARITEAFF. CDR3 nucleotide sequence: TGCAGCGTTGAAGATCGAGGGCAGGGGGCGCGAATCACTGAAGCTTTCTTT.

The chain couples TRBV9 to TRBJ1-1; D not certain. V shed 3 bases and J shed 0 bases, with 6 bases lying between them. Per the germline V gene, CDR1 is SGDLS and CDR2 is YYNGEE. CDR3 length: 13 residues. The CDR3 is CASSGYLNTEAFF. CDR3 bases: TGTGCCAGCAGCGGATACTTGAACACTGAAGCTTTCTTT.

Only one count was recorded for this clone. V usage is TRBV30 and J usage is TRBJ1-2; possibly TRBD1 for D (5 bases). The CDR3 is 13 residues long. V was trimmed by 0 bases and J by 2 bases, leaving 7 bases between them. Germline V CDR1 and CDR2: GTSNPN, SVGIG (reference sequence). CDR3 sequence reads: CAWSVQANYGYTF. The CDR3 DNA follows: TGTGCCTGGAGTGTACAGGCGAACTATGGCTACACCTTC.

CDR3 sequence reads: CASSPRGDTQYF. In DNA, the CDR3 is TGTGCCAGCTCACCTCGGGGGGATACGCAGTATTTT. The chain combines TRBV18 with TRBJ2-3; D is perhaps TRBD2 (6 bases). The length of the CDR3 is 12 residues. The germline V gene encodes CDR1 KGHSH and CDR2 LQKENI. V lost 3 bases, J lost 6 bases, and 7 bases lay in between.

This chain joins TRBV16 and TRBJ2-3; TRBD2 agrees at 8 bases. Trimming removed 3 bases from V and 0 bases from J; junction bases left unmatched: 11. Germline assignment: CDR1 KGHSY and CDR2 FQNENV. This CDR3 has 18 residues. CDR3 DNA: TGTGCCAGCAGCCAGTTTCGGGAGGGCCAACACAGCACAGATACGCAGTATTTT. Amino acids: CASSQFREGQHSTDTQYF.

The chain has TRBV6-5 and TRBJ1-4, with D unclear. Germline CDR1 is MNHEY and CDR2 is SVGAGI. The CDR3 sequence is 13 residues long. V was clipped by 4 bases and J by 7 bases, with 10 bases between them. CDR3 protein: CASSLSGREKLFF. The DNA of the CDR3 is TGTGCCAGCAGTTTATCTGGGCGTGAAAAACTGTTTTTT.

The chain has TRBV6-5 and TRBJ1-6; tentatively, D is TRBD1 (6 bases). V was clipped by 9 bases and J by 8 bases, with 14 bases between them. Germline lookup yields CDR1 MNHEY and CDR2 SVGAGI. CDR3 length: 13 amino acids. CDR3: CASFTGHDSPLHF. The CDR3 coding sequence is TGTGCCAGTTTCACAGGGCACGATTCACCCCTCCACTTT.

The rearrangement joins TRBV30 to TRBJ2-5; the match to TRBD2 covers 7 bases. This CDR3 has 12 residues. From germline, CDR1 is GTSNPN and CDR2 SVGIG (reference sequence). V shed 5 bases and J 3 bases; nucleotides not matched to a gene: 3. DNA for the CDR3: TGTGCCTGGTCCCTAGCGGAAGAGACCCAGTACTTC. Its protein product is CAWSLAEETQYF.